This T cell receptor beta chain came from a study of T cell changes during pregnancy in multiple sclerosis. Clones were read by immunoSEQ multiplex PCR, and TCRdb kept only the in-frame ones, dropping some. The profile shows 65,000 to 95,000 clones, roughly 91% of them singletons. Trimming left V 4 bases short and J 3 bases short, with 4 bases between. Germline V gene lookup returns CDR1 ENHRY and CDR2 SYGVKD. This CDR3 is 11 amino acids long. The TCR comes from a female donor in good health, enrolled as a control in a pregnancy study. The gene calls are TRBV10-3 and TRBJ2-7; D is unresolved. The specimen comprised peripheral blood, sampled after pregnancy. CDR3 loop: CAISGGYEQYF. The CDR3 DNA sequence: TGTGCCATCAGTGGCGGCTACGAGCAGTACTTC.